This T cell receptor (beta chain) was recovered during a study of CD8 T cells in ankylosing spondylitis. This clonotype was seen many times. V was cut by 2 bases and J by 4 bases, with 14 bases left in between. The CDR3 runs to 16 residues. Per the germline V gene, CDR1 is MNHEY and CDR2 is SVGAGI. TCRdb re-called the 5' RACE reads through MiXCR, storing one row per CDR3 protein. This table holds 200,000 to 250,000 distinct CDR3 sequences, 20% to 30% found once. The receptor's source is a male donor with ankylosing spondylitis or in good health (not recorded which). The chain employs TRBV6-5 and TRBJ2-2; D is perhaps TRBD1 or TRBD2 (7 bases each). Material: blood, either unsorted or a sorted T cell fraction (not recorded which). CDR3 sequence: CASSYTQGGGTGELFF. DNA for the CDR3: TGTGCCAGCAGTTACACGCAGGGGGGGGGCACCGGGGAGCTGTTTTTT.